The 17 T cell receptor beta chains reported below all come from one sample, sequenced in a study of blood T cell repertoires in COVID-19 (dated by TCRdb to the early 2020s). The library was generated by the immunoSEQ multiplex PCR assay. TCRdb obtained this table from immuneACCESS and retained in-frame rearrangements with V and J assigned. These tables miss some clones; where compared with another copy, unresolved V genes account for less than half of the shortfall, and the remainder is unexplained. For this sample the table gives 200,000 or so clones, of which approximately 92% were detected only once. The biggest ten clones account for 3% to 4% of the sample. Sequencing input: PBMCs or T cells enriched from blood (not recorded which). Receptor source: a woman younger than 35 in a cohort exposed to, infected with or recovered from COVID-19 (not recorded which).

V usage is TRBV4-1 and J usage is TRBJ2-1; 7 bases match TRBD2. After removal of 4 bases from V and 9 bases from J, the junction contained 18 bases not matched to a gene. The CDR3 consists of 17 residues. Germline CDR1 reads MGHRA; CDR2 reads YSYEKL. CDR3 DNA sequence: TGCGCCAGCAGCCCAGGCGTCGGGGCGGGAGACCGGAGTGAGCAGTTCTTC. Amino acids: CASSPGVGAGDRSEQFF.

The table lists this clone with a count of one. The genes are TRBV11-2 and TRBJ1-3, with a possible D match to TRBD1 (5 bases). The CDR3 length is 16 residues. V shed 5 bases and J shed 2 bases, with 16 bases lying between them. Germline V lookup: CDR1 SGHAT, CDR2 FQNNGV. The CDR3 bases are TGTGCCAGCAGCAAGCCCCCAGACAGTCCTGGAAACACCATATATTTT. Its protein is CASSKPPDSPGNTIYF.

This clone was seen once. V is TRBV18 and J is TRBJ2-5; 7 nucleotides line up with TRBD1. This CDR3 is 15 amino acids long. Germline loops: CDR1 KGHSH, CDR2 LQKENI. The V gene end was trimmed by 3 bases and the J gene end by 5 bases; junction bases not matched to a gene: 9. The CDR3 DNA reads TGTGCCAGCTCACCTCCTAGCACGGGACAGGAGACCCAGTACTTC. Its translation is CASSPPSTGQETQYF.

This rearrangement joins TRBV6-5 to TRBJ2-2; D may be TRBD1 (6 bases). CDR1 and CDR2 (germline): MNHEY, SVGAGI. This CDR3 contains 15 residues. V lost 2 bases, J lost 4 bases, and 11 bases lay in between. The CDR3 reads CASSYQGTGTGELFF. CDR3 DNA sequence: TGTGCCAGCAGTTACCAGGGGACGGGCACCGGGGAGCTGTTTTTT.

The chain employs TRBV9 and TRBJ1-4, with D tentatively TRBD1 (6 bases). This CDR3 has 17 residues. Germline-derived CDR1 and CDR2 are SGDLS and YYNGEE. The germline V and J ends were trimmed by 3 bases and 6 bases, with 21 bases remaining between them. CDR3 DNA: TGTGCCAGCAGCGCGAGCGTGCAGGGGATGGTGGATGAAAAACTGTTTTTT. This sequence encodes CASSASVQGMVDEKLFF.

The chain employs TRBV27 and TRBJ2-3; a possible D gene is TRBD1 (6 bases). The V end lost 3 bases, the J end lost 8 bases, and 15 bases lay between the germline ends. The CDR3 contains 14 residues. Germline loops: CDR1 MNHEY, CDR2 SMNVEV (reference sequence). This CDR3 reads CASSFSARGGTQYF. The CDR3 nucleotides read TGTGCCAGCAGTTTTAGCGCGAGAGGGGGTACGCAGTATTTT.

J is TRBJ2-7 and V is TRBV5-6; 10 nucleotides match TRBD1. This CDR3 is 15 amino acids long. V dropped 1 base and J dropped 4; count of bases not matched to a gene: 5. Germline V gene lookup returns CDR1 SGHDT and CDR2 YYEEEE. The CDR3 protein is CASSLRDRGPYEQYF. CDR3 DNA: TGTGCCAGCAGCTTGAGGGACAGGGGACCGTACGAGCAGTACTTC.

The genes are TRBV30 and TRBJ2-7; 10 positions match TRBD2. J was trimmed by 7 bases and V by 0 bases; bases with no gene match: 9. Germline V CDR1 and CDR2: GTSNPN, SVGIG (reference sequence). The CDR3 consists of 15 residues. CDR3 loop: CAWSVPLAGVWEQYF. The CDR3 DNA reads TGTGCCTGGAGTGTACCCCTAGCGGGAGTGTGGGAGCAGTACTTC.

The J gene is TRBJ1-6, the V gene TRBV11-2, with D hard to call. The CDR3 consists of 16 residues. V was pared by 3 bases and J by 10 bases, with 19 bases between. Germline loops: CDR1 SGHAT, CDR2 FQNNGV. The CDR3 region is CASSFNDPGLGSPLHF. The DNA for the CDR3 is TGTGCCAGCAGCTTTAATGACCCAGGACTAGGCTCACCCCTCCACTTT.

As DNA, the CDR3 is TGTGCCAGCAGTCCCTCGGGAGGGTTCTATGGCTACACCTTC. It is translated as CASSPSGGFYGYTF. The rearrangement joins TRBV6-5 to TRBJ1-2, with D hard to call. Trimming pared 5 bases from V and 4 bases from J, leaving 14 bases between. The germline V gene has CDR1 MNHEY and CDR2 SVGAGI. The CDR3 sequence is 14 residues long.

The chain uses TRBV6-5 and TRBJ1-1; D perhaps matches TRBD1 (6 bases). This CDR3 region has 15 residues. V shed 2 bases and J shed 1 base, with 11 bases lying between them. The germline V gene has CDR1 MNHEY and CDR2 SVGAGI. CDR3 DNA: TGTGCCAGCAGTTACGCCGGGGGGGCGAACACTGAAGCTTTCTTT. Its protein product is CASSYAGGANTEAFF.

The chain couples TRBV3-1 (or the pseudogene TRBV3-2) to TRBJ2-7, with D perhaps matching TRBD1 (5 bases). This CDR3 region has 13 residues. The germline V and J ends were trimmed by 0 bases and 5 bases, with 8 bases remaining between them. Germline lookup yields CDR1 LGHDT and CDR2 YNNKEL (reference sequence). The CDR3 is CASSQEGAHEQYF. CDR3 coding DNA: TGTGCCAGCAGCCAAGAAGGGGCCCACGAGCAGTACTTC.

J is TRBJ2-5 and V is TRBV24-1, with D unclear. Per germline, CDR1 KGHDR and CDR2 SFDVKD. V was clipped by 5 bases and J by 0 bases, with 9 bases between them. This CDR3 comprises 14 residues. CDR3 in DNA: TGTGCCACCAGTGTAGGCAGGTACCAAGAGACCCAGTACTTC. Translating it yields CATSVGRYQETQYF.

J is TRBJ1-4 and V is TRBV10-2; D may be TRBD1 (6 bases). CDR3 length equals 11 residues. Between the trimmed V and J ends, which lost 3 bases and 11 bases, there was a span of 7 bases. CDR1 WSHSY and CDR2 SAAADI come from the germline V gene. The CDR3 nucleotides read TGCGCCAGCAGTGATACAGGGAAACTGTTTTTT. It translates to CASSDTGKLFF.

This clone was seen a handful of times. The rearrangement links TRBV2 to TRBJ2-3; the match to TRBD2 covers 9 bases. CDR3 length: 15 residues. Germline V gene lookup returns CDR1 SNHLY and CDR2 FYNNEI. V was clipped by 7 bases and J by 2 bases; unmatched bases: 7. The CDR3 region is CASTASGINTDTQYF. CDR3 coding DNA: TGTGCCAGCACGGCTAGCGGGATAAACACAGATACGCAGTATTTT. Full variable domain (missing parts from reference TRBV2 and TRBJ2-3): EPEVTQTPSHQVTQMGQEVILRCVPISNHLYFYWYRQILGQKVEFLVSFYNNEISEKSEIFDDQFSVERPDGSNFTLKIRSTKLEDSAMYFCASTASGINTDTQYFGPGTRLTVL.

This chain connects TRBV25-1 to TRBJ2-5; 8 bases line up with TRBD1. This CDR3 region has 16 residues. From germline, CDR1 is MGHDK and CDR2 SYGVNS. Losses at the gene ends were 2 bases for V and 0 bases for J; bases not matched to a gene: 5. CDR3 sequence: CASSEQGALYQETQYF. The CDR3 DNA is TGTGCCAGCAGTGAACAGGGGGCCTTGTACCAAGAGACCCAGTACTTC.

CDR3 in amino acids: CATYRVGGGYTF. The CDR3 DNA follows: TGTGCAACGTACAGGGTAGGAGGTGGCTACACCTTC. The chain is built from TRBV19 and TRBJ1-2; D possibly corresponds to TRBD1 (6 bases). The CDR3 is 12 amino acids. CDR1 and CDR2 from the germline V gene are LNHDA and SQIVND (reference sequence).